These 4 T cell receptor beta chains were all obtained from the same sample, sequenced in a study of cytomegalovirus exposure and HLA in healthy donors. It was with 60 Vbeta and 13 Jbeta primers that the PCR ran. Assay used: immunoSEQ multiplex PCR; TCRdb lists only in-frame clones, some missing. Among under 45,000 clones, 64% were seen once, and the ten largest hold roughly 8.7%. Material for sequencing was PBMCs. The source is a human donor in good health.

The V gene is TRBV2, the J gene TRBJ1-6, with 10 bases aligning to TRBD1. Germline CDR1 and CDR2: SNHLY and FYNNEI. The CDR3 extends over 16 amino acids. The V and J ends lost 7 bases and 8 bases, in that order; junction bases with no gene match: 11. The CDR3 loop reads CASKRDRGKLDSPLHF. In nucleotides, the CDR3 is TGTGCCAGCAAGAGGGACAGGGGAAAGCTTGATTCACCCCTCCACTTT.

The chain has TRBV5-5 and TRBJ1-4; D unclear. V was trimmed by 4 bases and J by 8 bases, leaving 12 bases between them. The length of the CDR3 is 13 residues. Per germline, CDR1 SGHKS and CDR2 YYEKEE (reference sequence). CDR3 in amino acids: CASSGGVDEKLFF. CDR3 DNA: TGTGCCAGCAGCGGCGGGGTAGACGAAAAACTGTTTTTT. Using reference TRBV5-5 and TRBJ1-4 for the parts outside the CDR3, the full variable domain is DAGVTQSPTHLIKTRGQQVTLRCSPISGHKSVSWYQQVLGQGPQFIFQYYEKEERGRGNFPDRFSARQFPNYSSELNVNALLLGDSALYLCASSGGVDEKLFFGSGTQLSVL.

The genes are TRBV6-5 and TRBJ2-5; D is perhaps TRBD2 (5 bases). The length of the CDR3 is 16 residues. The germline V gene encodes CDR1 MNHEY and CDR2 SVGAGI. Trimming stripped 2 bases from V and 3 bases from J, with 16 bases between. The CDR3 spells CASSYATVSGKETQYF. CDR3 bases: TGTGCCAGCAGTTACGCCACCGTAAGCGGAAAAGAGACCCAGTACTTC.

This clone was detected only a few times. The chain couples TRBV5-1 to TRBJ2-2; 7 bases match TRBD1. Germline loops: CDR1 SGHRS, CDR2 YFSETQ. The V and J ends lost 3 bases and 7 bases, in that order; junction bases with no gene match: 9. The length of the CDR3 is 15 residues. The CDR3 spells CASSWDSRAGGELFF. CDR3 sequence (DNA): TGCGCCAGCAGCTGGGACAGCCGTGCAGGCGGGGAGCTGTTTTTT.